The clone carrying this T cell receptor (beta chain) counts as medium-sized. Its antigen remains unknown. The survey-level immunoSEQ assay was used. TCRdb's table, derived via immunoSEQ multiplex PCR, lists solely in-frame clones and lacks some. The table includes around 50,000 clones, approximately 83% detected once. V lost 5 bases, J lost 4 bases, and 8 bases lay in between. This CDR3 comprises 13 residues. The germline gives CDR1 MNHEY, CDR2 SVGAGI. These data originate in a study of STAT5B mutations in CD4+ large granular lymphocyte leukemia. Study-wide points: Data were not HLA-matched across samples.

This clonotype was sampled from a human donor in good health. Sequencing was performed on CD4+ T cells from blood buffy coats. The chain has TRBV6-5 and TRBJ1-4; the D is unclear. The CDR3 region is CASSERINEKLFF. The CDR3 DNA sequence: TGTGCCAGCAGTGAACGGATTAATGAAAAACTGTTTTTT.